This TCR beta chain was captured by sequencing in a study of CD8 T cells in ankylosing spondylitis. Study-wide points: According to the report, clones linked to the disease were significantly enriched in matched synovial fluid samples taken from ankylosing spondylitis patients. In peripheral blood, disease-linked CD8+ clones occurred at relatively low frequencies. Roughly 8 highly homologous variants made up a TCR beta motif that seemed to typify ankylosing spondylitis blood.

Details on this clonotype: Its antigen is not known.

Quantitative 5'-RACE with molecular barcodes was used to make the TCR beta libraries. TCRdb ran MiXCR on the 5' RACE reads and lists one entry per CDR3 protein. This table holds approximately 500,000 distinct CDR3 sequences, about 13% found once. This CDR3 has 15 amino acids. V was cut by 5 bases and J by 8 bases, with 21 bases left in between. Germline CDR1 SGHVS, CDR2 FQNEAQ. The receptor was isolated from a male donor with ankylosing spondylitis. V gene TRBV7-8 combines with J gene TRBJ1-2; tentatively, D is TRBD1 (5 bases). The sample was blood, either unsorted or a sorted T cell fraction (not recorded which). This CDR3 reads CASSIGDGEWGGYTF. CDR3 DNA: TGTGCCAGCAGCATTGGGGACGGAGAATGGGGGGGCTACACCTTC.